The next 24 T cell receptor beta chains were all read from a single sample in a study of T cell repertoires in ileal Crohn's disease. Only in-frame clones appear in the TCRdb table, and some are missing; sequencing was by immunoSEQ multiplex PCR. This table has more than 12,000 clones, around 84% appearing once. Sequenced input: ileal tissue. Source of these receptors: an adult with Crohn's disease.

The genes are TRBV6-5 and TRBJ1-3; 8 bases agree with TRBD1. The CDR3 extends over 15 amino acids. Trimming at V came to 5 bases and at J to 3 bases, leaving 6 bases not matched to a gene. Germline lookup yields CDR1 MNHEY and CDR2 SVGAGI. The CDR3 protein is CASSTGGSFGNTIYF. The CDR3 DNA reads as TGTGCCAGCAGTACAGGGGGAAGCTTTGGAAACACCATATATTTT.

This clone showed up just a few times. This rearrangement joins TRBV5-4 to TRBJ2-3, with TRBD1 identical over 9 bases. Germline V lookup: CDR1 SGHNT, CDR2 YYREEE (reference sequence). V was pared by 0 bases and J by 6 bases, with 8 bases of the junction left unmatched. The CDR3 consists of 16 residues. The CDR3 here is CASSLGGTGRWDTQYF. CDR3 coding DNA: TGTGCCAGCAGCTTGGGAGGGACAGGGAGGTGGGATACGCAGTATTTT.

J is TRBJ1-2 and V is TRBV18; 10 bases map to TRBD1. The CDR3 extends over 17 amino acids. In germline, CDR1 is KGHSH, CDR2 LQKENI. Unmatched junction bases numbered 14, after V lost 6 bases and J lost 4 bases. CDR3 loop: CASSRDRGRWNSYGYTF. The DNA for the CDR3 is TGTGCCAGCTCGAGAGACAGGGGGCGTTGGAACAGCTATGGCTACACCTTC.

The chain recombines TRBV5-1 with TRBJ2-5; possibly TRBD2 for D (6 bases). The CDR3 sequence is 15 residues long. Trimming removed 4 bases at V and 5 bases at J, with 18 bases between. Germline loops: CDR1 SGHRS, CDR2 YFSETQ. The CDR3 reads CASSGGLFPKETQYF. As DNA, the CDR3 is TGCGCCAGCAGCGGGGGACTGTTTCCTAAGGAGACCCAGTACTTC. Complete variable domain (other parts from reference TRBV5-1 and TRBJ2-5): KAGVTQTPRYLIKTRGQQVTLSCSPISGHRSVSWYQQTPGQGLQFLFEYFSETQRNKGNFPGRFSGRQFSNSRSEMNVSTLELGDSALYLCASSGGLFPKETQYFGPGTRLLVL.

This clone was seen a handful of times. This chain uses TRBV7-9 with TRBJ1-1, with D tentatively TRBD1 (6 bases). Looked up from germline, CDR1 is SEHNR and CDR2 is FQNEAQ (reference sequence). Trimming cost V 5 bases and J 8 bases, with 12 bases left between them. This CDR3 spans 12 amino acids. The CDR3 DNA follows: TGTGCCAGCAGCCCGGAGGACAGAGAAGCTTTCTTT. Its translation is CASSPEDREAFF.

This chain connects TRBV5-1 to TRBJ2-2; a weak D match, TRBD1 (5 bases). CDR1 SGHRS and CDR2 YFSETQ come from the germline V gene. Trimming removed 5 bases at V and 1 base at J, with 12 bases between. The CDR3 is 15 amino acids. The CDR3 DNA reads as TGCGCCAGCAGTCAGGGCTTCGGGAACACCGGGGAGCTGTTTTTT. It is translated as CASSQGFGNTGELFF.

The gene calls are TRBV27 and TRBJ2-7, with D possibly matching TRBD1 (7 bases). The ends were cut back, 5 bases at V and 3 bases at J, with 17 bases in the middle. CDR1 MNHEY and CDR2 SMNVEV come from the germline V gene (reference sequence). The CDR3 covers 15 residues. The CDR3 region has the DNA TGTGCCAGCAGTCCGACAGGGAGGTCGGGCTACGAGCAGTACTTC. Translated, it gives CASSPTGRSGYEQYF.

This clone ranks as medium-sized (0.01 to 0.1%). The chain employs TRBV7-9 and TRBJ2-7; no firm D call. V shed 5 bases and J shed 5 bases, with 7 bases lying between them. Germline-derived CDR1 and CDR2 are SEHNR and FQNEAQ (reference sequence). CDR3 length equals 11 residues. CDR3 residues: CASSPRDEQYF. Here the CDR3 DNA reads TGTGCCAGCAGCCCCCGGGACGAGCAGTACTTC.

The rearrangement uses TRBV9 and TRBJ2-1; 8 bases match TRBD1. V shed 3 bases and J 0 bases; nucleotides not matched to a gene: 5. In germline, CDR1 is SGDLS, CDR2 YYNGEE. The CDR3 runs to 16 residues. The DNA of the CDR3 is TGTGCCAGCAGCGCCGGGACAGGCTCCTCCTACAATGAGCAGTTCTTC. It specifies CASSAGTGSSYNEQFF.

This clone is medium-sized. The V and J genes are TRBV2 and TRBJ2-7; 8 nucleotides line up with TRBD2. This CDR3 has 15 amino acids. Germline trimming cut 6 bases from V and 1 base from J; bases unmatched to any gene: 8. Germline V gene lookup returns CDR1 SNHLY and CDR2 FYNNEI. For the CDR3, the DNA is TGTGCCAGCAGGCGGGGGGAGTCCTCTTCCTACGAGCAGTACTTC. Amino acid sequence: CASRRGESSSYEQYF.

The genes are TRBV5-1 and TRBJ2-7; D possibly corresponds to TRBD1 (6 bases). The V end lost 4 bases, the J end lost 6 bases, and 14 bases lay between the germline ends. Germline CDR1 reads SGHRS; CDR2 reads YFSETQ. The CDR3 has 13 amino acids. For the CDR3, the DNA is TGCGCCAGCAGCATAAACAGGGACGGCGAGCAGTACTTC. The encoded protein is CASSINRDGEQYF. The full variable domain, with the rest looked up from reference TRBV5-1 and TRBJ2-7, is KAGVTQTPRYLIKTRGQQVTLSCSPISGHRSVSWYQQTPGQGLQFLFEYFSETQRNKGNFPGRFSGRQFSNSRSEMNVSTLELGDSALYLCASSINRDGEQYFGPGTRLTVT.

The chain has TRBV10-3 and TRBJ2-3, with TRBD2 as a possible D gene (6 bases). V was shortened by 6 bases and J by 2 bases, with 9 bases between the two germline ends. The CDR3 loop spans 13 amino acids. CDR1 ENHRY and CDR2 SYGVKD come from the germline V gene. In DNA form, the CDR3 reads TGTGCCATCAGCGGGGGTAACACAGATACGCAGTATTTT. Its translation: CAISGGNTDTQYF.

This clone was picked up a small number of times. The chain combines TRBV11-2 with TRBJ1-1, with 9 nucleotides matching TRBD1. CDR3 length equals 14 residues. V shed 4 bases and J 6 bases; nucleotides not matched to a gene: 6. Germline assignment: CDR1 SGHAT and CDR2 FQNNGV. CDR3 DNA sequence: TGTGCCAGCAGCTGGGGACAGGGAAAACCTGAAGCTTTCTTT. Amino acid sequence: CASSWGQGKPEAFF.

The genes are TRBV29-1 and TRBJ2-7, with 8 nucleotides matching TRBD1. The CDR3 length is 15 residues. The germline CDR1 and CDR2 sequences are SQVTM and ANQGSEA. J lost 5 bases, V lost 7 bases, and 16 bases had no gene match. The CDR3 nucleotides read TGCAGCGCACTTCCCGGGACAGGTCGAGACAACGAGCAGTACTTC. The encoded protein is CSALPGTGRDNEQYF.

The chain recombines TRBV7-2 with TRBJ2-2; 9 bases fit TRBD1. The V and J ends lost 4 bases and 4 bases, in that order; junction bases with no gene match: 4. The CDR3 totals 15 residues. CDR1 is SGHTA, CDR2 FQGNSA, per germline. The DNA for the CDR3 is TGTGCCAGCAGCTACCGGGACAGGGTCACCGGGGAGCTGTTTTTT. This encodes CASSYRDRVTGELFF.

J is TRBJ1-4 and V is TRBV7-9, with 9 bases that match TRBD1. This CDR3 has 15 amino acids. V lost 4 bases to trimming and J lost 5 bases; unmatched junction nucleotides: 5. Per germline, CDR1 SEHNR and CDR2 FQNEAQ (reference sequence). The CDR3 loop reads CASSSGQGINEKLFF. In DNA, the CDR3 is TGTGCCAGCAGCTCAGGACAGGGGATAAATGAAAAACTGTTTTTT.

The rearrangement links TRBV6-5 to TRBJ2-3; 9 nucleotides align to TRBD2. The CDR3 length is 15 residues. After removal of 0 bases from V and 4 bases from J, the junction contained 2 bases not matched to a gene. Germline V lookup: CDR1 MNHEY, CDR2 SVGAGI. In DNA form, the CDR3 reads TGTGCCAGCAGTTACTCGCGGGGGGGCCCAGATACGCAGTATTTT. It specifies CASSYSRGGPDTQYF.

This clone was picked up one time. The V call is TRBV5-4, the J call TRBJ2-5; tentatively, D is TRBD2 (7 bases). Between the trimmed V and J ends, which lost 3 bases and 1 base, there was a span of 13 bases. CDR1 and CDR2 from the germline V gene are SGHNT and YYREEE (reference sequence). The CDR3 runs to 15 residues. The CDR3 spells CASSWGGGGQETQYF. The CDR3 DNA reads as TGTGCCAGCAGCTGGGGGGGCGGGGGCCAAGAGACCCAGTACTTC.

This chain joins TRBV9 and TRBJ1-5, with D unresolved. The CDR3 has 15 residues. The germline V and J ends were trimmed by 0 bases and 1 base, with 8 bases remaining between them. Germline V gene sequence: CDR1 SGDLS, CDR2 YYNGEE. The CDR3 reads CASSVDAGSNQPQHF. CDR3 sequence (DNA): TGTGCCAGCAGCGTAGACGCGGGGAGCAATCAGCCCCAGCATTTT.

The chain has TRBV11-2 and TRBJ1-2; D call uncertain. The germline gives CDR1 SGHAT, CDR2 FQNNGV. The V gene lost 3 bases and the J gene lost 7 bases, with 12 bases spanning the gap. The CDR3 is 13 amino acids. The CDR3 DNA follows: TGTGCCAGCAGCTTGTTGGCCGGCGGTGGCTACACCTTC. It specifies CASSLLAGGGYTF.

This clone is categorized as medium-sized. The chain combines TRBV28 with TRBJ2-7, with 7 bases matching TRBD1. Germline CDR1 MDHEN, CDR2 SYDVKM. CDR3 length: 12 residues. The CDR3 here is CASSVKPGQLLV. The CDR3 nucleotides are TGTGCCAGCAGTGTCAAACCGGGACAGCTCCTAGTC.

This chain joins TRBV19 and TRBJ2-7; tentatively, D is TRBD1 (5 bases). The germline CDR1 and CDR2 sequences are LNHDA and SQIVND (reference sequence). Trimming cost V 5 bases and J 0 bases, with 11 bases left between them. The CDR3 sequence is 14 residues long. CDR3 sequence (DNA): TGTGCCAGTAGTCTGGGGCGGAGCTCCTACGAGCAGTACTTC. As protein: CASSLGRSSYEQYF.

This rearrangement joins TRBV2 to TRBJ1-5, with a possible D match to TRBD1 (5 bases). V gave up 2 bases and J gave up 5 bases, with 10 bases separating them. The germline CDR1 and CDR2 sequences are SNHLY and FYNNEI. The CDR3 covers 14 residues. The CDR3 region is CASSEQGGDQPQHF. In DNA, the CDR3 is TGTGCCAGCAGTGAACAGGGAGGTGATCAGCCCCAGCATTTT.

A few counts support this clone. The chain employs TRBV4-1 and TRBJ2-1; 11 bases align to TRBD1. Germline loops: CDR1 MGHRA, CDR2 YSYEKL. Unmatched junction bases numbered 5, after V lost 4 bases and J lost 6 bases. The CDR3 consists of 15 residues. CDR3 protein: CASSRGGTGGNEQFF. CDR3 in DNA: TGCGCCAGCAGCCGGGGTGGGACAGGGGGCAATGAGCAGTTCTTC.